The 24 T cell receptor beta chains given below trace back to one sample, sequenced in a study of blood T cells in healthy people across ages. The authors ran a second PCR of 7 to 11 cycles using a sample-barcoded 5' primer and a J-beta primer mix. TCRdb reanalysed the 5' RACE reads using MiXCR and keeps one entry per CDR3 protein. There are 800,000 or so distinct CDR3 sequences in the sample; about 42% occur only once, and about a sixth lies in the top ten. Sequenced input: blood. These receptors were collected from a man of 80 years or more in good health.

As concerns this clonotype: This could be a read error, since a much larger clone is one nucleotide away. This chain joins TRBV28 and TRBJ2-7, with D hard to call. The length of the CDR3 is 12 residues. Per the germline V gene, CDR1 is MDHEN and CDR2 is SYDVKM. Trimming pared 4 bases from V and 4 bases from J, leaving 8 bases between. The CDR3 bases are TGTGCCAGCAGTTCTGTTCTTTACGAGCAGTACTTC. Translated: CASSSVLYEQYF.

The V gene is TRBV15, the J gene TRBJ2-7, with TRBD2 matching over 12 bases. There are 15 residues in the CDR3. Germline assignment: CDR1 LNHNV and CDR2 YYDKDF (reference sequence). V was pared by 8 bases and J by 1 base, with 6 bases of the junction left unmatched. Written as DNA, the CDR3 is TGTGCCACCGGCGCCGGACTAGCGGGATCCTACGAGCAGTACTTC. This encodes CATGAGLAGSYEQYF.

This chain joins TRBV7-2 and TRBJ1-1; D is undetermined. Germline CDR1 is SGHTA and CDR2 is FQGNSA. Trimming left V 2 bases short and J 5 bases short, with 6 bases between. This CDR3 has 12 amino acids. Here the CDR3 reads CASSLTLTEAFF. CDR3 DNA: TGTGCCAGCAGCTTAACGTTAACTGAAGCTTTCTTT.

This rearrangement joins TRBV2 to TRBJ2-4; 15 bases agree with TRBD2. The V gene's germline CDR1 is SNHLY and CDR2 FYNNEI. CDR3 size: 15 residues. Losses at the gene ends were 6 bases for V and 8 bases for J; bases not matched to a gene: 5. DNA for the CDR3: TGTGCCAGCAGGCTGGGACTAGCGGGAGGATACATTCAGTACTTC. This translates into CASRLGLAGGYIQYF.

The table lists this clonotype with a few counts. The V gene is TRBV12-3 or TRBV12-4, the J gene TRBJ2-5; maybe TRBD1 (5 bases). Trimming shortened V by 5 bases and J by 5 bases, and 9 bases separated the two germline ends. The CDR3 is made up of 12 amino acids. The CDR3 nucleotides are TGTGCCAGCAGTCAAAACAGGGAGACCCAGTACTTC. This translates into CASSQNRETQYF.

The chain has TRBV6-7 and TRBJ2-2, with 8 bases identical to TRBD2. TRBV6-7 has ORF status, its function being uncertain. J gave up 6 bases and V 2 bases, and 14 bases lay outside the gene matches. The CDR3 spans 18 residues. In DNA, the CDR3 is TGTGCCAGCAGTTACCCCGTGACCCGGGAGGGAGTTTCCGGGGAGCTGTTTTTT. Translation gives CASSYPVTREGVSGELFF.

V usage is TRBV20-1 and J usage is TRBJ1-5; D is perhaps TRBD1 (5 bases). CDR3 length: 14 residues. The V end was cut by 3 bases, the J end by 7 bases, with 16 bases between. Germline V gene data show CDR1 as DFQATT and CDR2 as SNEGSKA (reference sequence). The CDR3 coding sequence is TGCAGTGCTAGGGCGCAACTGAGGGGACAGCCCCAGCATTTT. Its translation is CSARAQLRGQPQHF.

In this sample, this clonotype turned up a few times. V is TRBV5-1 and J is TRBJ2-3; perhaps TRBD2 as D (5 bases). This CDR3 spans 16 amino acids. The germline gives CDR1 SGHRS, CDR2 YFSETQ. V lost 5 bases and J lost 1, with 17 bases in between. The CDR3 DNA reads TGCGCCAGCAGAGGTATGAGAGGGATCGGCACAGATACGCAGTATTTT. This encodes CASRGMRGIGTDTQYF.

This chain links TRBV7-2 with TRBJ2-3, with 10 bases identical to TRBD2. This CDR3 has 17 residues. Looked up from germline, CDR1 is SGHTA and CDR2 is FQGNSA. Trimming took 1 base from V and 2 from J; bases not matched to a gene: 6. The CDR3: CASSLVPSGGTTDTQYF. The CDR3 DNA sequence: TGTGCCAGCAGCTTAGTGCCTAGCGGGGGAACCACAGATACGCAGTATTTT.

This clonotype has ten or more counts. This chain joins TRBV20-1 and TRBJ2-1; D not resolved. CDR3 size: 13 residues. The germline gives CDR1 DFQATT, CDR2 SNEGSKA (reference sequence). V was shortened by 4 bases and J by 7 bases, with 14 bases between the two germline ends. The CDR3 spells CSAKWLEKNEQFF. CDR3 in DNA: TGCAGTGCTAAATGGTTAGAAAAGAATGAGCAGTTCTTC.

The CDR3, as DNA: TGCAGCGCACAGGTCAACTCGTACGAGCAGTACTTC. It yields the protein CSAQVNSYEQYF. The V call is TRBV29-1, the J call TRBJ2-5; TRBD1 might be the D (5 bases). The last part of the DNA fits TRBJ2-7 better; the J call may be wrong. In germline, CDR1 is SQVTM, CDR2 ANQGSEA. This CDR3 is 12 amino acids long.

CDR3 DNA sequence: TGTGCCAGCAGTGAAACTAGGGATCAGCCCCAGCATTTT. Translating gives CASSETRDQPQHF. This chain joins TRBV6-1 and TRBJ1-5; no clear D. The CDR3 runs 13 residues. Germline CDR1 reads MNHNS; CDR2 reads SASEGT. V was trimmed by 2 bases and J by 5 bases, leaving 7 bases between them.

This clonotype was recorded at least ten times. The chain recombines TRBV9 with TRBJ2-1; a possible D gene is TRBD2 (5 bases). CDR1 is SGDLS and CDR2 is YYNGEE in the germline V gene. Trimming shortened V by 0 bases and J by 10 bases, and 11 bases separated the two germline ends. The CDR3 consists of 13 residues. The CDR3 here is CASSVEWRGEQFF. As DNA, the CDR3 is TGTGCCAGCAGCGTAGAATGGCGAGGGGAGCAGTTCTTC.

The chain has TRBV9 and TRBJ2-7; 7 bases match TRBD1. The germline V gene has CDR1 SGDLS and CDR2 YYNGEE. The CDR3 length is 15 residues. Trimming at V came to 0 bases and at J to 3 bases, leaving 6 bases not matched to a gene. CDR3 DNA sequence: TGTGCCAGCAGCGTAGCCGGGACAGCGGTCTACGAGCAGTACTTC. Translated, it gives CASSVAGTAVYEQYF.

The sample holds a few counts of this clonotype. The chain links TRBV28 to TRBJ1-1; no clear D. V gave up 9 bases and J gave up 0 bases, with 5 bases separating them. Per the germline V gene, CDR1 is MDHEN and CDR2 is SYDVKM. CDR3 size: 11 residues. This chain's CDR3 is CASSMNTEAFF. Here the CDR3 DNA reads TGTGCCAGTTCGATGAACACTGAAGCTTTCTTT.

V and J are TRBV18 and TRBJ2-2; 9 nucleotides line up with TRBD1. The CDR3 covers 18 residues. Trimming removed 3 bases from V and 2 bases from J; junction bases left unmatched: 10. Germline loops: CDR1 KGHSH, CDR2 LQKENI. The DNA of the CDR3 is TGTGCCAGCTCACCCACTGTGGGACAGGGTGAAAACACCGGGGAGCTGTTTTTT. Protein sequence: CASSPTVGQGENTGELFF.

The chain employs TRBV20-1 and TRBJ2-5; 7 bases align to TRBD1. The length of the CDR3 is 14 residues. Germline V gene sequence: CDR1 DFQATT, CDR2 SNEGSKA (reference sequence). Germline trimming cut 5 bases from V and 3 bases from J; bases unmatched to any gene: 9. The CDR3 loop is CSALGPGQKETQYF. In DNA form, the CDR3 reads TGCAGTGCTCTCGGGCCGGGACAGAAAGAGACCCAGTACTTC.

This clonotype came up many times. This chain links TRBV5-5 with TRBJ2-1; 12 nucleotides line up with TRBD2. The CDR3 runs 19 residues. The V and J ends lost 0 bases and 6 bases, in that order; junction bases with no gene match: 13. Germline values: CDR1 SGHKS, CDR2 YYEKEE (reference sequence). The CDR3 DNA sequence: TGTGCCAGCAGCTTGGGGGGGCCGTCTAGCGGGAGGGTAAGCAATGAGCAGTTCTTC. It codes for CASSLGGPSSGRVSNEQFF.

The rearrangement joins TRBV10-2 to TRBJ1-5; D is ambiguous. Trimming pared 2 bases from V and 1 base from J, leaving 6 bases between. CDR1 WSHSY and CDR2 SAAADI come from the germline V gene. This CDR3 has 14 residues. For the CDR3, the DNA is TGCGCCAGCAGTGAGACGGCCAGCAATCAGCCCCAGCATTTT. Amino acid sequence: CASSETASNQPQHF.

CDR3 coding DNA: TGTGCCAGCAGGACAATAGCGGGGGGCCCGGGGGAGCAGTACTTC. Protein sequence: CASRTIAGGPGEQYF. The genes are TRBV6-1 and TRBJ2-7, with 10 bases lining up with TRBD2. This CDR3 contains 15 residues. V dropped 6 bases and J dropped 7; count of bases not matched to a gene: 12. Per the germline V gene, CDR1 is MNHNS and CDR2 is SASEGT.

The CDR3 reads CASSYQAAYSNQPQHF. The CDR3 nucleotides are TGTGCCAGCAGTTACCAGGCAGCTTATAGCAATCAGCCCCAGCATTTT. The chain carries TRBV6-2 or TRBV6-3 and TRBJ1-5; unclear D gene. Germline CDR1 MNHEY, CDR2 SVGEGT. This CDR3 is 16 amino acids long. The V end lost 2 bases, the J end lost 0 bases, and 11 bases lay between the germline ends.

The chain links TRBV12-3 or TRBV12-4 to TRBJ2-7; 8 positions match TRBD1. The CDR3 is made up of 14 amino acids. The V segment lost 4 bases and the J segment 2 bases; nucleotides outside the gene matches: 4. CDR3 bases: TGTGCCAGCAGTTATAACAGGGGGACCTACGAGCAGTACTTC. Its protein is CASSYNRGTYEQYF.

The CDR3 coding sequence is TGTGCCAGCAGTTACGCTGGGGGAAGGAATGAGCAGTTCTTC. Translating gives CASSYAGGRNEQFF. The chain carries TRBV6-5 and TRBJ2-1; possibly TRBD1 or TRBD2 for D (5 bases each). The CDR3 runs to 14 residues. V was shortened by 2 bases and J by 7 bases, with 12 bases between the two germline ends. The germline V gene has CDR1 MNHEY and CDR2 SVGAGI.

This clonotype was counted between two and nine times. The rearrangement links TRBV28 to TRBJ2-1; D is possibly TRBD1 or TRBD2 (5 bases each). The closer fit of TRBJ2-7 to the DNA end suggests the J call may be wrong. This CDR3 comprises 15 residues. Germline V CDR1 and CDR2: MDHEN, SYDVKM. CDR3 region: CASTTRGSSYNEQYF. The CDR3 DNA reads TGTGCCAGCACCACCCGGGGCAGCTCCTACAATGAGCAGTACTTC.